A selection of T cell receptor beta chains follows, all from one sample in a study of Graves' ophthalmopathy and Graves' hyperthyroidism. Using its own MiXCR run on the multiplex PCR reads, TCRdb lists one record per CDR3 protein. There are some 360,000 distinct CDR3 sequences in the sample; approximately 18% occur only once, and approximately 2.4% lies in the top ten. Input material: peripheral blood. These receptors all come from an adult woman with stable Graves' hyperthyroidism. The CDR3 runs from the conserved cysteine through the conserved F or W. A D gene is named only where the DNA matches it firmly. Expanded clones get a size class; other rows say once, few or many, or leave the size out.

CDR3 | DNA | V | size | J | D
CASSRDSETQYF | TGTGCCAGCAGCCGGGACAGTGAGACCCAGTACTTC | TRBV3-1 | many | TRBJ2-5 | TRBD1
CASSVGGTSTGELFF | TGTGCCAGCAGCGTCGGCGGAACCTCCACCGGGGAGCTGTTTTTT | TRBV9 | many | TRBJ2-2 | NA
CASSLVQGDIQYF | TGTGCCAGCAGCTTAGTCCAGGGGGACATTCAGTACTTC | TRBV7-2 | NA | TRBJ2-4 | TRBD1
CASSSGTGAVNTEAFF | TGTGCCAGCAGCTCCGGGACAGGGGCCGTGAACACTGAAGCTTTCTTT | TRBV6-1 | few | TRBJ1-1 | TRBD1
CASRYTGGSSYEQYF | TGTGCCAGCAGATACACAGGGGGTAGCTCCTACGAGCAGTACTTC | TRBV27 | many | TRBJ2-7 | TRBD1
CASSANRGTRYEQYF | TGTGCCAGCAGTGCCAACAGAGGAACTCGCTACGAGCAGTACTTC | TRBV28 | many | TRBJ2-7 | NA
CASSPSPGSGANVLTF | TGTGCCAGCAGCCCCTCTCCGGGTTCTGGGGCCAACGTCCTGACTTTC | TRBV13 | NA | TRBJ2-6 | NA
CASSRSGQGFYEQYF | TGTGCCAGCAGCCGATCCGGACAGGGCTTCTACGAGCAGTACTTC | TRBV12-3/TRBV12-4 | many | TRBJ2-7 | TRBD1
CASSYSWTSISHEQYF | TGTGCCAGCAGTTACTCATGGACTAGTATTTCCCACGAGCAGTACTTC | TRBV6-2/TRBV6-3 | many | TRBJ2-7 | TRBD2
CASSLSRESTENYGYTF | TGTGCCAGCAGTTTAAGCAGGGAATCTACTGAAAACTATGGCTACACCTTC | TRBV12-3/TRBV12-4 | NA | TRBJ1-2 | NA
CSARIGTGGNQPQHF | TGCAGTGCTAGAATCGGGACAGGGGGCAATCAGCCCCAGCATTTT | TRBV20-1 | NA | TRBJ1-5 | TRBD1